What follows is one T cell receptor beta chain and its context. As yet, its antigen is unknown. The entry originates in a study of OX40 agonist ivuxolimab in advanced cancers. Study at large: Dose-escalation patients had hepatocellular carcinoma, melanoma, renal cell or head and neck cancer. Partial responses were achieved by three patients: one hepatocellular carcinoma, two cutaneous melanoma. Regarding the study as a whole: The CD4+ and CD8+ T cells in the blood had expanded clonally by week 6 at 0.1 to 3.0 mg/kg.

Measured with immunoSEQ multiplex PCR; TCRdb has only the in-frame clones, and not every one. Counted here are tens of thousands of clones, 90% to 95% occurring once; the ten biggest clones make up 25% to 35%. Germline assignment: CDR1 SGHTA and CDR2 FQGTGA. V lost 5 bases and J 4 bases, leaving 11 bases between the germline ends. The CDR3 is made up of 14 amino acids. The rearrangement uses TRBV7-3 and TRBJ2-2; D may be TRBD1 (6 bases). The sequences come from CD4+ or CD8+ T cells sorted from blood, collected in a trial of the OX40 agonist ivuxolimab. This TCR came from an adult with an advanced solid tumor such as melanoma, head and neck, liver or kidney cancer. The CDR3 region has the DNA TGTGCCAGCAGCGCGACAGGTCCCACCGGGGAGCTGTTTTTT. Translation gives CASSATGPTGELFF.